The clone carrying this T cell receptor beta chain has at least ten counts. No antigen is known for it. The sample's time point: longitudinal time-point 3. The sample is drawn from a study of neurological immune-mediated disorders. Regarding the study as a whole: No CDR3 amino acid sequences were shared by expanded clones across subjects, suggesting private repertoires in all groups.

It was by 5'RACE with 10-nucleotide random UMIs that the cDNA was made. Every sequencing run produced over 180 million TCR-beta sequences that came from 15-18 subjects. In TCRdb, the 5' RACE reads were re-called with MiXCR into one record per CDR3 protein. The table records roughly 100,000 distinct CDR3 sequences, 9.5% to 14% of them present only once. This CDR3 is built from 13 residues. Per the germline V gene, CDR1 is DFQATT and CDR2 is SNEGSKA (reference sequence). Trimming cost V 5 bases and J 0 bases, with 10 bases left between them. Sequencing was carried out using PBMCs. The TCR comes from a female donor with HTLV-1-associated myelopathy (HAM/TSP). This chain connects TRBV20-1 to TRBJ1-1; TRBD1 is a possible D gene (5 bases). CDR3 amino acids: CSASRALNTEAFF. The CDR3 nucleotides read TGCAGTGCTTCCAGGGCCCTGAACACTGAAGCTTTCTTT.